The sequence of this T cell receptor beta chain was determined in a study of blood T cell repertoires in COVID-19. Study-wide background: Donors in the United States, Italy and Spain gave samples during acute or convalescent COVID-19. PBMCs, B-cell-depleted T cells, or T cells were the source of the cDNA or gDNA that made up the material.

Original data processing: Researchers report that nucleated cell counts were estimated from reference gene primer amplification. TCRdb keeps only in-frame clones here, not all; method: immunoSEQ multiplex PCR. V, J and clone size reflect that table, while D and trimming were determined from the DNA. The profile shows approximately 28,000 clones, around 92% of them singletons. Sequencing was performed on peripheral blood. The sequence derives from a human donor in a cohort sampled during active COVID-19.

CDR3 protein: CASSLSGYGYTF. CDR3 nucleotide sequence: TGTGCCAGCAGTTTGTCAGGGTATGGCTACACCTTC. The rearrangement joins TRBV27 to TRBJ1-2, with TRBD1 as a possible D gene (5 bases). Germline V gene lookup returns CDR1 MNHEY and CDR2 SMNVEV (reference sequence). Trimming removed 3 bases at V and 5 bases at J, with 7 bases between. This CDR3 contains 12 residues.